This TCR beta chain is drawn from a study of blood T cells in healthy people across ages (dated by TCRdb to between 2015 and 2017). Describing the broader study: In model experiments, template switching captured about one uniquely barcoded TCR beta cDNA molecule for every two T cells. Age-related changes in TCR beta repertoire diversity were measured in the study by deep sequencing normalized with unique cDNA molecular identifiers. Two additional independent replicas of 1 million unique cDNA reads from the same blood draw were analyzed for two donors (one aged 18 to 30 and one aged 80 or older). The donors were split into four age groups: young (average about 16 years), middle-aged (39), aged (approximately 59) and long-lived (approximately 80). Study-wide conclusions, independent of this receptor: Compared with the aged group, more naive CD4+ T cells, fewer expanded clones and increased TCR diversity were shown by the long-lived group, suggesting age selection. Bulk unsorted PBMC profiling prevented conclusive comparison of naive and antigen-experienced compartments. There was a strong correlation between observed TCR beta diversity and the percentage of naive T cells measured by flow cytometry. Estimates of total diversity based on one million sequenced T cells were regarded as lower bounds and as underestimates. Because the CMV infection status of the donors was unknown, age-related changes in expanded clonotypes may potentially have been confounded. As age increased, observed TCR beta diversity per million T cells dropped in a roughly linear way, and a significant reduction was already evident by age 40.

The donors were around 39 Caucasian individuals from Russia, aged roughly 6 to 100 years, who were systemically healthy. Each donor gave ten milliliters of peripheral blood, collected into EDTA-treated Vacutainer tubes. PBMCs were isolated by Ficoll-Paque density-gradient centrifugation, with at least 6 million obtained per sample. Trizol reagent was used to extract total RNA from PBMCs, with at least 6 micrograms per sample. For every donor, flow cytometry on a PBMC aliquot measured the percentage of naive CD45RAhigh/CD27high T cells. Notes on this clonotype: The target of this receptor is not known. No per-base quality is available; no much larger clone lies one base away.

Trimming removed 1 base from V and 2 bases from J, leaving 11 bases between the germline ends. CDR1 and CDR2, looked up from the germline V gene (reference sequence), are SEHNR and FQNEAQ. Including the terminal cysteine and phenylalanine, the CDR3 comprises 15 residues. Here the CDR3 DNA is all that survives: 45 bases in frame from base 1. Libraries were prepared through 5' RACE. Instrument used: Illumina HiSeq 2500. A second PCR of roughly 7 to 11 cycles was performed with a sample-barcoded 5' primer and a J-beta primer mix. Each TCR beta cDNA molecule received a unique molecular identifier from a template-switch 5' adaptor carrying 12 random nucleotides. Each sample yielded at least 3 million CDR3-containing paired-end reads. The Mint cDNA synthesis kit, primed by a TRBC-specific oligonucleotide, was used to synthesize first-strand cDNA from all RNA. Following uracil-DNA glycosylase treatment, all cDNA underwent a first 18-cycle PCR with the universal primers M1SS and BC2_uni_R. From the authors' description of their analysis: Normalization of each sample was performed by random selection of 1 million high-quality reads, each carrying a distinct molecular identifier. Reads sharing molecular identifiers were discarded rather than binned into consensus sequences. CDR3 identification, clonotype clustering and error correction used MiTCR with a Q25 quality threshold and the strictest error-elimination algorithm. A nonparametric unseen species model with Euler transformation was used to estimate a lower bound on total TCR beta diversity. In-frame beta chains were kept once TCRdb had trimmed the public reads at Q25 with fastp and called clones with MiXCR. Here each entry gathers all rows of one CDR3 protein and keeps the most common genes and DNA. TCRdb's processing, not the authors' own work, is the source of the V and J calls. The sample records approximately 900,000 distinct CDR3 sequences, 29% of which are singletons. The biggest ten clones account for roughly a tenth of the sample.

These records were also assigned to another study, of T cells of mothers and their children. Per that second paper: Nine systemically healthy Caucasian individuals served as donors, namely three mothers together with their six children. cDNA synthesis used all of the extracted RNA, with 1.5 ug of RNA in each 15 ul reaction. Sample barcodes and 2-4 random nucleotides were added via the M1S primer in the second PCR. Over 9 million TCR beta CDR3 reads were obtained for each mother, and approximately 3 million reads were obtained for each child. Thymic selection shapes the output of TCR recombination in a similar way in related and unrelated pairs, and inherited differences have a minor effect. Related mother-child pairs always showed normalized repertoire overlap that was slightly higher than in unrelated mother-child pairs, though the difference was never significant. Persistent microchimeric T cell clones were not detected, at a sensitivity of about 90 clones per million clonotypes. To look for features that set related mother-child pairs apart from unrelated individuals, the researchers ran deep NGS to compare the TCR beta repertoires of mothers and children. Mothers averaged about 40 +/- 4 years of age and children averaged around 11 +/- 4 years. After adapter ligation with NEBNext reagents, the libraries were sequenced on Illumina HiSeq 2000 with 100+100 nt paired-end reads. To prevent cross-contamination, the mother and child libraries were prepared a month apart and were sequenced in separate runs. Between roughly 450,000 and 2,000,000 distinct TCR beta clonotypes were identified per donor. Naive TCR beta clonotypes were estimated from low-frequency clonotypes matched to each donor's FACS-determined naive share, without sorting.

This TCR was sampled from a woman aged 40 to 50 in good health. The specimen was blood. The rearranged chain carries TRBV7-9 and TRBJ2-5, with the D gene uncertain. The CDR3 in this case is CASSLGMKTQETQYF. The nucleotides are TGTGCCAGCAGCTTAGGGATGAAGACGCAAGAGACCCAGTACTTC.